This entry lists 30 T cell receptor beta chains sequenced from one sample in a study of blood T cells in healthy people across ages. PCR was performed a second time for roughly 6 to 12 cycles using a sample-barcoded 5' primer and a J-beta primer mix. TCRdb processed the 5' RACE reads anew with MiXCR; each CDR3 protein has one entry. The table has approximately 690,000 distinct CDR3 sequences, about 54% seen once. Sequenced sample: blood. The source is a man between 60 and 70 years old in good health.

The genes are TRBV4-2 and TRBJ2-1; 7 nucleotides agree with TRBD1. The CDR3 is 20 residues long. V shed 0 bases and J 0 bases; nucleotides not matched to a gene: 14. From germline, CDR1 is LGHNA and CDR2 YNFKEQ. The CDR3 sequence is CASSQERLVDTGASYNEQFF. The CDR3 bases are TGTGCCAGCAGCCAAGAGCGGTTGGTTGATACAGGGGCCTCCTACAATGAGCAGTTCTTC.

This sequence joins TRBV21-1 and TRBJ2-4; the D call in the table, TRBD1, was not verified against the DNA. The J call may be in error: the DNA end matches TRBJ2-7 better. TRBV21-1 is deemed a pseudogene. This CDR3 region has 15 residues. The CDR3 is CASSTERGLTYEQYF. CDR3 bases: TGTGCCAGCAGCACCGAAAGGGGGCTAACCTACGAGCAGTACTTC.

This chain joins TRBV5-1 and TRBJ1-1; TRBD1 aligns across 9 bases. The CDR3 loop spans 14 amino acids. Germline CDR1 is SGHRS and CDR2 is YFSETQ. Trimming took 2 bases from V and 4 from J; bases not matched to a gene: 3. CDR3 sequence (DNA): TGCGCCAGCAGCTTTACAGGGGGCCGCACTGAAGCTTTCTTT. This translates into CASSFTGGRTEAFF.

The V gene is TRBV18, the J gene TRBJ1-1; D is undetermined. The CDR3 spans 13 residues. The V end lost 3 bases, the J end lost 5 bases, and 10 bases lay between the germline ends. Germline V gives CDR1 KGHSH, CDR2 LQKENI. The CDR3 DNA sequence: TGTGCCAGCTCACCCCTGGAGGAGACTGAAGCTTTCTTT. Protein sequence: CASSPLEETEAFF.

The V call is TRBV12-3 or TRBV12-4, the J call TRBJ2-3, with 9 bases fitting TRBD2. The CDR3 contains 14 residues. Trimming cost V 4 bases and J 10 bases; bases outside gene matches: 9. CDR3 sequence (DNA): TGTGCCAGCAGTTCGGGACCTGAGCGGGGGGCGCAGTATTTT. Residues: CASSSGPERGAQYF.

The J gene is TRBJ1-1, the V gene TRBV18; a weak D match, TRBD1 (5 bases). The V and J ends lost 2 bases and 3 bases respectively, with 10 bases between them. The CDR3 has 14 amino acids. Germline values: CDR1 KGHSH, CDR2 LQKENI. CDR3 protein: CASSPEGRDTEAFF. As DNA, the CDR3 is TGTGCCAGCTCACCAGAGGGCAGGGACACTGAAGCTTTCTTT.

About this clonotype itself: A much bigger clone sits one base away, suggesting this may be a read error. The CDR3 DNA is TGCAGTGCTAGAGCACATGGTTCTGGCTACACCTTC. It translates to CSARAHGSGYTF. V is TRBV20-1 and J is TRBJ1-2; no clear D. The CDR3 consists of 12 residues. Per the germline V gene, CDR1 is DFQATT and CDR2 is SNEGSKA (reference sequence). Trimming pared 1 base from V and 7 bases from J, leaving 10 bases between.

This clonotype was picked up a small number of times. The chain carries TRBV10-3 and TRBJ2-3; TRBD2 aligns across 7 bases. V gave up 8 bases and J gave up 2 bases; unmatched junction bases: 10. The CDR3 has 15 amino acids. Germline V gene sequence: CDR1 ENHRY, CDR2 SYGVKD. This CDR3 is CAIGGTTQITDTQYF. CDR3 DNA: TGTGCCATCGGGGGGACTACTCAGATCACAGATACGCAGTATTTT.

V is TRBV5-1 and J is TRBJ2-2; either TRBD1 or TRBD2 may supply D (5 bases each). The CDR3 consists of 17 residues. CDR1 SGHRS and CDR2 YFSETQ come from the germline V gene. Trimming took 2 bases from V and 0 from J, leaving 14 bases between them. The CDR3 here is CASSLGPGTTNTGELFF. The CDR3 DNA is TGCGCCAGCAGCTTAGGGCCAGGGACGACGAACACCGGGGAGCTGTTTTTT.

V and J are TRBV10-3 and TRBJ2-1; 9 bases are a match to TRBD2. Germline CDR1 reads ENHRY; CDR2 reads SYGVKD. The length of the CDR3 is 16 residues. J gave up 3 bases and V 5 bases, and 8 bases lay outside the gene matches. The CDR3 spells CAISRAGGPLYNEQFF. The CDR3 region has the DNA TGTGCCATCAGTAGGGCGGGGGGGCCCCTCTACAATGAGCAGTTCTTC.

In its sample, this clonotype was seen a few times. The J gene is TRBJ2-4, the V gene TRBV7-2; 8 nucleotides match TRBD1. Trimming at V came to 1 base and at J to 13 bases, leaving 9 bases not matched to a gene. CDR3 length: 14 residues. Germline V lookup: CDR1 SGHTA, CDR2 FQGNSA. The DNA for the CDR3 is TGTGCCAGCAGCTTAGGGAGGCCCCGGGACAGGCAGTACTTC. It encodes CASSLGRPRDRQYF.

The chain combines TRBV15 with TRBJ1-2; possible D gene TRBD1, 6 bases. V dropped 0 bases and J dropped 3 bases, with 11 bases sitting between them. This CDR3 contains 15 residues. From germline, CDR1 is LNHNV and CDR2 YYDKDF (reference sequence). CDR3 DNA sequence: TGTGCCACCAGCAGAGATGTGGGGGGCCACTATGGCTACACCTTC. Its protein is CATSRDVGGHYGYTF.

The rearrangement links TRBV9 to TRBJ2-3, with 8 bases identical to TRBD1. J lost 1 base, V lost 4 bases, and 5 bases had no gene match. Per the germline V gene, CDR1 is SGDLS and CDR2 is YYNGEE. The CDR3 length is 15 residues. The CDR3 is CASSPAGGGTDTQYF. The CDR3 coding sequence is TGTGCCAGCAGCCCCGCAGGGGGCGGCACAGATACGCAGTATTTT. The full variable domain, its missing parts supplied by reference TRBV9 and TRBJ2-3, is DSGVTQTPKHLITATGQRVTLRCSPRSGDLSVYWYQQSLDQGLQFLIQYYNGEERAKGNILERFSAQQFPDLHSELNLSSLELGDSALYFCASSPAGGGTDTQYFGPGTRLTVL.

A word on this clonotype: A much larger clone lies a single base off, so this may be a read error. The rearrangement uses TRBV7-2 and TRBJ1-2; D remains unclear. Trimming removed 1 base at V and 6 bases at J, with 9 bases between. Germline lookup yields CDR1 SGHTA and CDR2 FQGNSA. CDR3 size: 13 residues. The CDR3 is CASSLVDGNGYTF. As DNA, the CDR3 is TGTGCCAGCAGCTTAGTCGATGGGAATGGCTACACCTTC.

The rearrangement uses TRBV5-1 and TRBJ2-7, with 7 bases lining up with TRBD1. CDR3 length: 16 residues. Trimming at V came to 2 bases and at J to 0 bases, leaving 8 bases not matched to a gene. Germline V lookup: CDR1 SGHRS, CDR2 YFSETQ. The chain's CDR3 is CASSLATGPISYEQYF. The CDR3 DNA reads as TGCGCCAGCAGCTTAGCGACAGGGCCGATCTCCTACGAGCAGTACTTC.

The V call is TRBV18, the J call TRBJ2-1; 15 bases fit TRBD2. With 8 bases clipped from V and 0 bases from J, the junction kept 8 bases outside the gene matches. This CDR3 contains 18 residues. CDR1 KGHSH and CDR2 LQKENI come from the germline V gene. CDR3 sequence reads: CASRDGLAGGDSYNEQFF. The CDR3 nucleotides are TGTGCCAGCAGGGACGGACTAGCGGGGGGGGACTCCTACAATGAGCAGTTCTTC.

The J gene is TRBJ1-4, the V gene TRBV6-1; TRBD1 matches at 9 bases. J lost 5 bases, V lost 3 bases, and 4 bases had no gene match. Germline-derived CDR1 and CDR2 are MNHNS and SASEGT. CDR3 length equals 15 residues. The CDR3 sequence is CASSEATGGNEKLFF. The CDR3 nucleotides are TGTGCCAGCAGTGAGGCGACAGGGGGGAATGAAAAACTGTTTTTT.

The chain links TRBV28 to TRBJ2-1, with 10 bases lining up with TRBD1. Trimming at V came to 5 bases and at J to 8 bases, leaving 12 bases not matched to a gene. CDR1 and CDR2 from the germline V gene are MDHEN and SYDVKM. CDR3 length equals 16 residues. The DNA of the CDR3 is TGTGCCAGCAGTCTACCCTTGGACAGGGGGTTGCATGAGCAGTTCTTC. This encodes CASSLPLDRGLHEQFF.

The genes are TRBV7-9 and TRBJ1-4; tentatively, D is TRBD1 (5 bases). Germline CDR1 is SEHNR and CDR2 is FQNEAQ (reference sequence). The CDR3 has 14 amino acids. The V end was cut by 7 bases, the J end by 7 bases, with 16 bases between. The CDR3 coding sequence is TGTGCCAGCAACAACGGGGGGACGGGTGAAAAACTGTTTTTT. This encodes CASNNGGTGEKLFF.

This clonotype was recorded at least ten times. This clone may be a read error of a much larger clone one base away. The rearrangement links TRBV20-1 to TRBJ2-5; 7 bases are a match to TRBD2. The CDR3 has 13 residues. Germline values: CDR1 DFQATT, CDR2 SNEGSKA (reference sequence). The J segment lost 11 bases and the V segment lost 2 bases, leaving 11 bases of the junction unmatched. Here the CDR3 DNA reads TGCAGTGCTAGAAGCGGGGACTTCAATGAGCAGTACTTC. Protein sequence: CSARSGDFNEQYF.

The CDR3, as DNA: TGCAGTGTGAAGGACAGTCGGAATGAAAAACTGTTTTTT. Amino acid sequence: CSVKDSRNEKLFF. The chain couples TRBV20-1 to TRBJ1-4; maybe TRBD1 (6 bases). Trimming removed 7 bases at V and 5 bases at J, with 14 bases between. CDR3 length: 13 amino acids. Germline values: CDR1 DFQATT, CDR2 SNEGSKA (reference sequence).

The chain is built from TRBV4-1 and TRBJ2-7, with D tentatively TRBD1 or TRBD2 (6 bases each). The CDR3 contains 15 residues. The germline V gene has CDR1 MGHRA and CDR2 YSYEKL. Trimming cost V 4 bases and J 3 bases, with 16 bases left between them. The CDR3: CASSPGAGGIYEQYF. CDR3 DNA: TGCGCCAGCAGCCCGGGGGCCGGGGGTATCTACGAGCAGTACTTC.

This clonotype turned up a few times. The rearrangement uses TRBV2 and TRBJ1-1; 8 positions agree with TRBD1. The CDR3 is 11 amino acids. Germline values: CDR1 SNHLY, CDR2 FYNNEI. After removal of 5 bases from V and 11 bases from J, the junction contained 4 bases not matched to a gene. CDR3 nucleotides: TGTGCCAGCAGTCAGGACAGGGAGGCTTTCTTT. Protein: CASSQDREAFF.

V and J are TRBV27 and TRBJ2-1; D gene ambiguous. Looked up from germline, CDR1 is MNHEY and CDR2 is SMNVEV (reference sequence). The CDR3 length is 15 residues. Trimming removed 2 bases at V and 4 bases at J, with 12 bases between. Here the CDR3 reads CASSLHGDSYNEQFF. The CDR3 nucleotides are TGTGCCAGCAGTTTACATGGGGATTCTTACAATGAGCAGTTCTTC.

V gene TRBV5-4 combines with J gene TRBJ1-2; TRBD1 agrees at 9 bases. V shed 1 base and J 4 bases; nucleotides not matched to a gene: 5. CDR3 size: 15 residues. Germline V gene sequence: CDR1 SGHNT, CDR2 YYREEE (reference sequence). The CDR3 loop is CASSLRQGVFYGYTF. Written as DNA, the CDR3 is TGTGCCAGCAGCTTGAGACAGGGGGTTTTCTATGGCTACACCTTC.

The chain combines TRBV10-3 with TRBJ2-7; 10 bases match TRBD1. The CDR3 spans 16 residues. The germline gives CDR1 ENHRY, CDR2 SYGVKD. Trimming took 3 bases from V and 4 from J; bases not matched to a gene: 9. The CDR3 region has the DNA TGTGCCATCAGTGATCCCGGGACAGGGGACCCATACGAGCAGTACTTC. Amino acids: CAISDPGTGDPYEQYF.

The sample holds a few counts of this clonotype. V usage is TRBV6-1 and J usage is TRBJ1-6; possible D gene TRBD1, 6 bases. CDR3 size: 15 residues. V was pared by 10 bases and J by 7 bases, with 20 bases between. Germline CDR1 MNHNS, CDR2 SASEGT. The CDR3 DNA reads TGTGCCACCTCACCCAGGGGTGAAAGGAATTCACCCCTCCACTTT. Its protein product is CATSPRGERNSPLHF.

J is TRBJ2-3 and V is TRBV10-3; 9 bases map to TRBD1. With 8 bases clipped from V and 4 bases from J, the junction kept 7 bases outside the gene matches. The CDR3 spans 14 residues. CDR1 is ENHRY, CDR2 SYGVKD, per germline. CDR3 loop: CAIGPGTGPDTQYF. The DNA of the CDR3 is TGTGCCATCGGCCCGGGGACAGGGCCAGATACGCAGTATTTT.

This chain links TRBV10-3 with TRBJ1-1; TRBD1 might be the D (6 bases). Germline assignment: CDR1 ENHRY and CDR2 SYGVKD. CDR3 length equals 12 residues. The V gene lost 6 bases and the J gene lost 6 bases, with 11 bases spanning the gap. In nucleotides, the CDR3 is TGTGCCATCAGAGCAGGGGAAGCTGAAGCTTTCTTT. Protein sequence: CAIRAGEAEAFF.

V usage is TRBV20-1 and J usage is TRBJ1-6; D perhaps matches TRBD1 (6 bases). The CDR3 is made up of 13 amino acids. Germline CDR1 reads DFQATT; CDR2 reads SNEGSKA (reference sequence). V lost 3 bases and J 6 bases, leaving 9 bases between the germline ends. CDR3 residues: CSARRTVNSPLHF. CDR3 DNA sequence: TGCAGTGCTAGGCGGACAGTTAATTCACCCCTCCACTTT.